Listed here are 2 T cell receptor beta chains from one sample, sequenced in a study of CD8+CD57+ T cells in acquired aplastic anemia. It was genomic DNA that served as the template for profiling TCR beta VDJ and CDR3. TCRdb re-called the reads through MiXCR, storing one row per CDR3 protein. The repertoire holds around 180,000 distinct CDR3 sequences, with under 70% as singletons. Sequencing input: sorted CD4+, CD8+, or CD8+CD57+ T cells (not recorded which) from PBMCs. The source of these receptors is a human donor with severe aplastic anemia or a healthy control (not recorded which).

The CDR3 loop reads CASSEPRDRLSYEQYF. DNA for the CDR3: TGTGCCAGCAGTGAGCCGCGGGACAGGCTCTCCTACGAGCAGTACTTC. This rearrangement joins TRBV2 to TRBJ2-7, with 8 bases fitting TRBD1. Germline V gives CDR1 SNHLY, CDR2 FYNNEI. This CDR3 comprises 16 residues. Trimming at V came to 3 bases and at J to 0 bases, leaving 7 bases not matched to a gene.

CDR3 sequence: CASSYPGQSYGYTF. The CDR3 DNA sequence: TGTGCCAGCAGCTACCCGGGACAGTCATATGGCTACACCTTC. V usage is TRBV7-9 and J usage is TRBJ1-2; 7 bases align to TRBD1. Germline assignment: CDR1 SEHNR and CDR2 FQNEAQ (reference sequence). The CDR3 runs 14 residues. The ends lost 4 bases at V and 5 bases at J; junction bases unmatched: 7.